These 5 T cell receptor beta chains were all obtained from the same sample, sequenced in a study of cytomegalovirus exposure and HLA in healthy donors. Primers for the PCR totalled 60 Vbeta and 13 Jbeta. TCRdb's copy holds only in-frame clones and misses some; the assay was immunoSEQ multiplex PCR. Here the sample spans approximately 150,000 clones, around 80% being singletons. The source material was PBMCs. The receptors derive from a woman in her thirties or forties in good health and CMV-seronegative.

V gene TRBV9 combines with J gene TRBJ2-2, with D perhaps TRBD1 (6 bases). The CDR3 loop spans 16 amino acids. V lost 3 bases, J lost 3 bases, and 15 bases lay in between. Germline V gene sequence: CDR1 SGDLS, CDR2 YYNGEE. CDR3 bases: TGTGCCAGCAGCGGAAAACAGGACAGCCACACCGGGGAGCTGTTTTTT. Protein: CASSGKQDSHTGELFF. Combining the CDR3 with reference TRBV9 and TRBJ2-2 gives the whole variable domain DSGVTQTPKHLITATGQRVTLRCSPRSGDLSVYWYQQSLDQGLQFLIQYYNGEERAKGNILERFSAQQFPDLHSELNLSSLELGDSALYFCASSGKQDSHTGELFFGEGSRLTVL.

V is TRBV28 and J is TRBJ1-6; TRBD1 might be the D (5 bases). CDR1 and CDR2 from the germline V gene are MDHEN and SYDVKM. V was cut by 6 bases and J by 9 bases, with 12 bases left in between. The length of the CDR3 is 13 residues. In nucleotides, the CDR3 is TGTGCCAGCAGCGCAGGGTTGGGTTCACCCCTCCACTTT. Translation: CASSAGLGSPLHF.

This clone was seen just once. The chain employs TRBV6-4 and TRBJ2-2, with 8 bases that match TRBD1. Germline CDR1 reads MRHNA; CDR2 reads SNTAGT. The CDR3 covers 15 residues. V gave up 4 bases and J gave up 1 base; unmatched junction bases: 2. The DNA of the CDR3 is TGTGCCAGCAGTGTCGGGACAGGGAACACCGGGGAGCTGTTTTTT. Residues: CASSVGTGNTGELFF.

CDR3 amino acids: CASSLAGRGIEQYF. For the CDR3, the DNA is TGTGCCAGCAGCTTAGCGGGCAGGGGCATCGAGCAGTACTTC. This rearrangement joins TRBV11-2 to TRBJ2-7; D is perhaps TRBD1 (6 bases). With 1 base removed from V and 6 bases from J, the gap between germline ends came to 13 bases. The CDR3 loop spans 14 amino acids. CDR1 and CDR2 from the germline V gene are SGHAT and FQNNGV.

CDR3 DNA: TGTGCCAGCAGCTGTAGGACAACAGATACGCAGTATTTT. Its protein product is CASSCRTTDTQYF. The rearrangement joins TRBV21-1 to TRBJ2-3; the table's D call, TRBD1, was not checked against the DNA. TRBV21-1 is a pseudogene segment. The CDR3 contains 13 residues.